These 26 T cell receptor beta chains were all obtained from the same sample, sequenced in a study of cytomegalovirus exposure and HLA in healthy donors. Amplification used 60 Vbeta primers and 13 Jbeta primers. Repertoires were generated with immunoSEQ multiplex PCR, while TCRdb's copy carries only in-frame clones and drops some. The data show around 150,000 clones, 75% to 80% seen once. The material sequenced was PBMCs. These receptors came from a woman in her twenties or thirties in good health and CMV-seronegative.

This rearrangement joins TRBV6-1 to TRBJ1-6; D perhaps matches TRBD1 (5 bases). Trimming stripped 4 bases from V and 9 bases from J, with 16 bases between. The CDR3 spans 15 residues. Germline V gives CDR1 MNHNS, CDR2 SASEGT. CDR3 residues: CASSVGLGEGSPLHF. In DNA form, the CDR3 reads TGTGCCAGCAGTGTGGGACTAGGGGAGGGTTCACCCCTCCACTTT.

The V and J genes are TRBV19 and TRBJ2-7; 10 bases are a match to TRBD1. The CDR3 extends over 16 amino acids. The germline V gene encodes CDR1 LNHDA and CDR2 SQIVND (reference sequence). The J segment lost 3 bases and the V segment lost 5 bases, leaving 10 bases of the junction unmatched. CDR3 sequence reads: CASSSSRDRGGYEQYF. In nucleotides, the CDR3 is TGTGCCAGTAGTTCGTCCCGGGACAGGGGTGGCTACGAGCAGTACTTC.

This clone was counted only a few times. The CDR3 DNA is TGTGCCACCAGCTGGGACAGGGGTAACTATGGCTACACCTTC. It codes for CATSWDRGNYGYTF. The chain combines TRBV15 with TRBJ1-2, with 10 bases fitting TRBD1. This CDR3 is 14 amino acids long. Germline V CDR1 and CDR2: LNHNV, YYDKDF (reference sequence). V dropped 5 bases and J dropped 1; count of bases not matched to a gene: 1.

The V and J genes are TRBV6-5 and TRBJ1-1, with 7 positions matching TRBD1. This CDR3 has 14 residues. V lost 6 bases, J lost 1 base, and 5 bases stayed unmatched. Per germline, CDR1 MNHEY and CDR2 SVGAGI. CDR3 protein: CASSWTGGNTEAFF. The CDR3 DNA reads TGTGCCAGCAGCTGGACAGGCGGGAACACTGAAGCTTTCTTT.

The table lists this clone with a few counts. The rearrangement links TRBV6-1 to TRBJ2-2; 9 positions agree with TRBD1. Per germline, CDR1 MNHNS and CDR2 SASEGT. V trimming: 7 bases; J trimming: 6 bases; junction bases outside the gene matches: 6. This CDR3 contains 14 residues. The DNA of the CDR3 is TGTGCCAGCACCAACGACAGGGGGGCCGGGGAGCTGTTTTTT. Translation: CASTNDRGAGELFF.

V and J are TRBV4-2 and TRBJ2-3; 7 bases agree with TRBD2. V shed 1 base, J shed 6 bases, and the junction held 7 bases outside the gene matches. The CDR3 length is 15 residues. CDR1 and CDR2 (germline): LGHNA, YNFKEQ. CDR3 nucleotide sequence: TGTGCCAGCAGCCAAGTAACGGGGGGTACCGATACGCAGTATTTT. Translated: CASSQVTGGTDTQYF.

This clone was observed a single time. V gene TRBV14 combines with J gene TRBJ2-3, with no clear D. The CDR3 is made up of 15 amino acids. The V gene lost 6 bases and the J gene lost 0 bases, with 13 bases spanning the gap. Germline values: CDR1 SGHDN, CDR2 FVKESK. As DNA, the CDR3 is TGTGCCAGCAGTGCGGCCGTTATTAGCACAGATACGCAGTATTTT. Its protein is CASSAAVISTDTQYF.

The chain uses TRBV6-1 and TRBJ1-2; D gene unclear. Trimming pared 4 bases from V and 2 bases from J, leaving 8 bases between. This CDR3 has 13 residues. CDR1 and CDR2 from the germline V gene are MNHNS and SASEGT. Here the CDR3 DNA reads TGTGCCAGCAGTGGGACTGAGAACTATGGCTACACCTTC. Protein product: CASSGTENYGYTF.

This rearrangement joins TRBV6-1 to TRBJ2-7, with a possible D match to TRBD1 (6 bases). The CDR3 is 13 amino acids. Trimming left V 6 bases short and J 6 bases short, with 15 bases between. From germline, CDR1 is MNHNS and CDR2 SASEGT. The CDR3, as DNA: TGTGCCAGCAGGGGACGACAGGACGGCGAGCAGTACTTC. It encodes CASRGRQDGEQYF.

The chain recombines TRBV11-2 with TRBJ2-2, with 9 bases that match TRBD2. With 7 bases clipped from V and 4 bases from J, the junction kept 7 bases outside the gene matches. Germline V gene data show CDR1 as SGHAT and CDR2 as FQNNGV. The CDR3 is made up of 15 amino acids. The CDR3 region has the DNA TGTGCCAGCACCTACCTAGCGGGGCCCACCGGGGAGCTGTTTTTT. This sequence encodes CASTYLAGPTGELFF.

The rearrangement links TRBV29-1 to TRBJ2-5; D perhaps matches TRBD2 (6 bases). The V end was cut by 2 bases, the J end by 4 bases, with 11 bases between. CDR1 and CDR2 (germline): SQVTM, ANQGSEA. The CDR3 extends over 13 amino acids. CDR3 protein: CSVEISRGETQYF. In DNA, the CDR3 is TGCAGCGTTGAAATTTCGCGGGGAGAGACCCAGTACTTC. Full variable domain (missing parts from reference TRBV29-1 and TRBJ2-5): SAVISQKPSRDICQRGTSLTIQCQVDSQVTMMFWYRQQPGQSLTLIATANQGSEATYESGFVIDKFPISRPNLTFSTLTVSNMSPEDSSIYLCSVEISRGETQYFGPGTRLLVL.

This clone appeared a few times. The V call is TRBV29-1, the J call TRBJ1-2; D uncertain. This CDR3 region has 12 residues. V was shortened by 8 bases and J by 4 bases, with 14 bases between the two germline ends. From germline, CDR1 is SQVTM and CDR2 ANQGSEA. In nucleotides, the CDR3 is TGCAGCAGCTTCAGAGGAGGCTATGGCTACACCTTC. It codes for CSSFRGGYGYTF. Complete variable domain (other parts from reference TRBV29-1 and TRBJ1-2): SAVISQKPSRDICQRGTSLTIQCQVDSQVTMMFWYRQQPGQSLTLIATANQGSEATYESGFVIDKFPISRPNLTFSTLTVSNMSPEDSSIYLCSSFRGGYGYTFGSGTRLTVV.

J is TRBJ2-7 and V is TRBV7-8; TRBD1 aligns across 11 bases. In germline, CDR1 is SGHVS, CDR2 FQNEAQ. V shed 5 bases and J 3 bases; nucleotides not matched to a gene: 6. This CDR3 spans 15 amino acids. This CDR3 reads CASSLLGTGGYEQYF. The CDR3 DNA is TGTGCCAGCAGCCTACTCGGGACAGGGGGCTACGAGCAGTACTTC.

V gene TRBV29-1 combines with J gene TRBJ2-1, with 9 bases that match TRBD1. Germline assignment: CDR1 SQVTM and CDR2 ANQGSEA. The V segment lost 7 bases and the J segment 3 bases; nucleotides outside the gene matches: 7. The CDR3 consists of 14 residues. The CDR3 bases are TGCAGCGCCCCCCGGGACAGGGACTACAATGAGCAGTTCTTC. It is translated as CSAPRDRDYNEQFF.

This chain joins TRBV6-5 and TRBJ2-1; 10 bases align to TRBD1. Trimming at V came to 4 bases and at J to 7 bases, leaving 4 bases not matched to a gene. Germline V gives CDR1 MNHEY, CDR2 SVGAGI. CDR3 length: 14 amino acids. The CDR3 DNA is TGTGCCAGCAGTTGGGACAGGGGAGATAATGAGCAGTTCTTC. Protein product: CASSWDRGDNEQFF.

J is TRBJ1-2 and V is TRBV7-8; 7 positions match TRBD1. Looked up from germline, CDR1 is SGHVS and CDR2 is FQNEAQ. V dropped 0 bases and J dropped 2; count of bases not matched to a gene: 6. This CDR3 is built from 16 residues. CDR3 protein: CASSLAGTASNYGYTF. CDR3 coding DNA: TGTGCCAGCAGCTTAGCGGGGACAGCCTCAAACTATGGCTACACCTTC.

The chain employs TRBV28 and TRBJ1-4; maybe TRBD1 (6 bases). The CDR3 spans 16 residues. The germline V gene encodes CDR1 MDHEN and CDR2 SYDVKM. V was pared by 4 bases and J by 4 bases, with 16 bases between. The CDR3 DNA reads as TGTGCCAGCAGTTACCCGGGGGAGGGGGATAATGAAAAACTGTTTTTT. Encoded protein: CASSYPGEGDNEKLFF.

The chain recombines TRBV7-3 with TRBJ1-1; no clear D gene. The CDR3 has 13 residues. V was clipped by 0 bases and J by 5 bases, with 7 bases between them. Germline V lookup: CDR1 SGHTA, CDR2 FQGTGA. The CDR3, as DNA: TGTGCCAGCAGCTTAACCCCTAGGACTGAAGCTTTCTTT. It encodes CASSLTPRTEAFF.

This clone was found once. This chain links TRBV11-2 with TRBJ2-1; D possibly corresponds to TRBD1 (5 bases). Germline V lookup: CDR1 SGHAT, CDR2 FQNNGV. This CDR3 comprises 18 residues. The V end lost 1 base, the J end lost 0 bases, and 16 bases lay between the germline ends. CDR3 sequence: CASSLVPGLARSYNEQFF. As DNA, the CDR3 is TGTGCCAGCAGCTTAGTCCCAGGGCTTGCCCGCTCCTACAATGAGCAGTTCTTC.

This chain uses TRBV6-6 with TRBJ2-1; D perhaps matches TRBD1 (5 bases). Germline V CDR1 and CDR2: MNHNY, SVGAGI (reference sequence). V was trimmed by 0 bases and J by 7 bases, leaving 10 bases between them. The CDR3 sequence is 14 residues long. For the CDR3, the DNA is TGTGCCAGCAGTTACTCACAGGTGGTAAATGAGCAGTTCTTC. Amino acid sequence: CASSYSQVVNEQFF.

This chain uses TRBV2 with TRBJ1-5; D not certain. Trimming removed 3 bases from V and 3 bases from J, with 9 bases in between. Germline V CDR1 and CDR2: SNHLY, FYNNEI. The CDR3 consists of 14 residues. The CDR3 spells CASSDVGANQPQHF. The CDR3 DNA reads as TGTGCCAGCAGTGACGTGGGAGCCAATCAGCCCCAGCATTTT. Full variable domain (missing parts from reference TRBV2 and TRBJ1-5): EPEVTQTPSHQVTQMGQEVILRCVPISNHLYFYWYRQILGQKVEFLVSFYNNEISEKSEIFDDQFSVERPDGSNFTLKIRSTKLEDSAMYFCASSDVGANQPQHFGDGTRLSIL.

Only a few counts were recorded for this clone. The rearrangement links TRBV11-2 to TRBJ1-1, with D maybe TRBD1 (5 bases). Germline CDR1 SGHAT, CDR2 FQNNGV. V was cut by 2 bases and J by 3 bases, with 13 bases left in between. This CDR3 has 15 amino acids. For the CDR3, the DNA is TGTGCCAGCAGCTTAAGGTCCAGGGCGGACACTGAAGCTTTCTTT. As protein: CASSLRSRADTEAFF.

CDR3: CAISGDGYYGYTF. For the CDR3, the DNA is TGTGCCATTTCAGGGGATGGCTACTATGGCTACACCTTC. The chain uses TRBV10-3 and TRBJ1-2; maybe TRBD1 (6 bases). V was trimmed by 9 bases and J by 3 bases, leaving 14 bases between them. Germline V lookup: CDR1 ENHRY, CDR2 SYGVKD. CDR3 length equals 13 residues.

The V gene is TRBV30, the J gene TRBJ1-3, with a possible D match to TRBD1 (5 bases). Germline V CDR1 and CDR2: GTSNPN, SVGIG (reference sequence). This CDR3 region has 16 residues. V lost 8 bases and J 0 bases, leaving 20 bases between the germline ends. Written as DNA, the CDR3 is TGTGCCCCCTACAGGACGGTAGATTCCTCTGGAAACACCATATATTTT. It translates to CAPYRTVDSSGNTIYF.

This clone appeared once. The chain is built from TRBV5-6 and TRBJ2-1; D might be TRBD2 (6 bases). The germline V gene has CDR1 SGHDT and CDR2 YYEEEE. This CDR3 comprises 18 residues. Trimming removed 1 base from V and 0 bases from J, with 17 bases in between. The CDR3 loop reads CASSLMLEAGSSYNEQFF. CDR3 nucleotides: TGTGCCAGCAGCTTGATGTTGGAAGCGGGCAGCTCCTACAATGAGCAGTTCTTC.

V is TRBV6-5 and J is TRBJ1-2, with a possible D match to TRBD1 (6 bases). The CDR3 contains 16 residues. Germline assignment: CDR1 MNHEY and CDR2 SVGAGI. Deletions cut 2 bases from V and 6 bases from J, with 19 bases between. This CDR3 reads CASSYDNGRTADGYTF. The CDR3 DNA sequence: TGTGCCAGCAGTTACGATAATGGCCGGACAGCGGATGGCTACACCTTC.